This TCR beta chain derives from a study of CD8+CD57+ T cells in acquired aplastic anemia. Genomic DNA, the template, was used for profiling of the TCR beta VDJ and CDR3. Each CDR3 protein gets one entry after TCRdb re-called the reads with MiXCR. The table records roughly 190,000 distinct CDR3 sequences, around 47% of them present only once. Patients sequenced had flow cytometry evidence of CD8+CD57+ cell expansion. Blood came from patients not yet given any therapy. The source of this sequence is a human donor with aplastic anemia. The specimen sequenced was sorted CD4+, CD8+, or CD8+CD57+ T cells (not recorded which) from PBMCs.

The CDR3 sequence: CASSEWGGQGAPYQETQYF. CDR3 sequence (DNA): TGTGCCAGCAGTGAATGGGGAGGGCAGGGGGCCCCCTACCAAGAGACCCAGTACTTC. The chain is built from TRBV25-1 and TRBJ2-5; a weak D match, TRBD1 (8 bases). With 1 base removed from V and 0 bases from J, the gap between germline ends came to 21 bases. Germline V gene lookup returns CDR1 MGHDK and CDR2 SYGVNS. This CDR3 spans 19 amino acids.